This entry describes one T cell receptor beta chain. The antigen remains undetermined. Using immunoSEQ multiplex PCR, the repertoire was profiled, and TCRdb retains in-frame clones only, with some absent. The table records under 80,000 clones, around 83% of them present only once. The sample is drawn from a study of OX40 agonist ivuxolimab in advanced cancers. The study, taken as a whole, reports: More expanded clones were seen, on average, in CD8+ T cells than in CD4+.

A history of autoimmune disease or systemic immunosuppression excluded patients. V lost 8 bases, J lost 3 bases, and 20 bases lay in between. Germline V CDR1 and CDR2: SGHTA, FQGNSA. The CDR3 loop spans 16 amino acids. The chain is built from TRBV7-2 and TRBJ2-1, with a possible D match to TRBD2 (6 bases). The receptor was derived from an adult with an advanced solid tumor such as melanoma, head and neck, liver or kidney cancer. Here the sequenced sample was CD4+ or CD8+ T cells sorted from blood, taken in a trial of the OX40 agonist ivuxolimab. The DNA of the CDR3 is TGTGCCAGCTCTTCTAGCTTCGGGAGCCACTACAATGAGCAGTTCTTC. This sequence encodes CASSSSFGSHYNEQFF.